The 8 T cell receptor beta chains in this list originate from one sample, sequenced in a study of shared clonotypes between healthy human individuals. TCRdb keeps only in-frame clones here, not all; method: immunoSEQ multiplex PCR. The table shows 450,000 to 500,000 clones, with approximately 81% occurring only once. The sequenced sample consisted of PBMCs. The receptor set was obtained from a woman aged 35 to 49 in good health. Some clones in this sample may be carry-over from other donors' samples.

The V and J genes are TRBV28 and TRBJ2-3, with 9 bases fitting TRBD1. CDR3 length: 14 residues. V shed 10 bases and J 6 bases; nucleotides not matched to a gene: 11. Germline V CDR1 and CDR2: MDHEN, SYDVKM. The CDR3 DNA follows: TGTGCCACCCGAACAGGGGGCGGGTGGGATACGCAGTATTTT. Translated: CATRTGGGWDTQYF. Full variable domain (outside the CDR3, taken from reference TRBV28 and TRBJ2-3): DVKVTQSSRYLVKRTGEKVFLECVQDMDHENMFWYRQDPGLGLRLIYFSYDVKMKEKGDIPEGYSVSREKKERFSLILESASTNQTSMYLCATRTGGGWDTQYFGPGTRLTVL.

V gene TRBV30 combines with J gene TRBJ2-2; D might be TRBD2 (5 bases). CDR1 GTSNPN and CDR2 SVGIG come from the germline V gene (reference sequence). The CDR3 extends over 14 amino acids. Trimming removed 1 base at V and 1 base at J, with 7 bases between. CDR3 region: CAWSASGNTGELFF. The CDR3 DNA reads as TGTGCCTGGAGTGCCAGCGGGAACACCGGGGAGCTGTTTTTT.

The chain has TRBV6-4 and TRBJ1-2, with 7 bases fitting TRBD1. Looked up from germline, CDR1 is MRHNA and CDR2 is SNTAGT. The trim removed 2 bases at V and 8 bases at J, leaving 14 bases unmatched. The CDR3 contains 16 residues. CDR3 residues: CASSDQPGTASGGYTF. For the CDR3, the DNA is TGTGCCAGCAGTGACCAACCCGGGACAGCGAGCGGCGGCTACACCTTC.

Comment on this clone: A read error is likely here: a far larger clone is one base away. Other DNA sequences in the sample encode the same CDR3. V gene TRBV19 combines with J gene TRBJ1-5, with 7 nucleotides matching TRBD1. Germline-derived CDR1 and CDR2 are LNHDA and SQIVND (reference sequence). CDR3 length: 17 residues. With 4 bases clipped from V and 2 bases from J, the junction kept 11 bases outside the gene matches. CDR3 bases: TGTGCCAGTAGTAAGGGGTGGACAGGATGGGGCAATCAGCCCCAGCATTTT. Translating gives CASSKGWTGWGNQPQHF. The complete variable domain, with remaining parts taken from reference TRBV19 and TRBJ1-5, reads DGGITQSPKYLFRKEGQNVTLSCEQNLNHDAMYWYRQDPGQGLRLIYYSQIVNDFQKGDIAEGYSVSREKKESFPLTVTSAQKNPTAFYLCASSKGWTGWGNQPQHFGDGTRLSIL.

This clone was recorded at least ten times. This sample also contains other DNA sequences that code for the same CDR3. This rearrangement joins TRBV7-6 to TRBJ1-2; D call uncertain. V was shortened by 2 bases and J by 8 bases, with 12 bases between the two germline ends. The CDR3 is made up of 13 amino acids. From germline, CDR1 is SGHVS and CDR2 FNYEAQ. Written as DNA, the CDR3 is TGTGCCAGCAGCTTAAGCCAAGGCGGAGGCTACACCTTC. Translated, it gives CASSLSQGGGYTF.

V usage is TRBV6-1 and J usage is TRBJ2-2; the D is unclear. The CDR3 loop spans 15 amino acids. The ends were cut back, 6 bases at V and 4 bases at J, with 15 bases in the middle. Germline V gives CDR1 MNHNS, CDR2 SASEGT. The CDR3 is CASSPPLVRTGELFF. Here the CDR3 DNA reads TGTGCCAGCAGCCCTCCGCTAGTACGCACCGGGGAGCTGTTTTTT.

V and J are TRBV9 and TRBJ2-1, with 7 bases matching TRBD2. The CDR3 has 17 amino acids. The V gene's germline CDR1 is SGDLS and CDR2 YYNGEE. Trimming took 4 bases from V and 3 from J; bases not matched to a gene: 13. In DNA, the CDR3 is TGTGCCAGCAGCCCACACTCAGGCGGGGGAGGCTACAATGAGCAGTTCTTC. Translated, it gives CASSPHSGGGGYNEQFF.

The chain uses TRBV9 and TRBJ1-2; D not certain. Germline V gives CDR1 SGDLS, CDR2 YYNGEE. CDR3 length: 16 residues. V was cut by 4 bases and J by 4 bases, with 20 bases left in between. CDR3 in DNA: TGTGCCAGCAGCTCCAACACTCTTAGCACCTCCTATGGCTACACCTTC. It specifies CASSSNTLSTSYGYTF.